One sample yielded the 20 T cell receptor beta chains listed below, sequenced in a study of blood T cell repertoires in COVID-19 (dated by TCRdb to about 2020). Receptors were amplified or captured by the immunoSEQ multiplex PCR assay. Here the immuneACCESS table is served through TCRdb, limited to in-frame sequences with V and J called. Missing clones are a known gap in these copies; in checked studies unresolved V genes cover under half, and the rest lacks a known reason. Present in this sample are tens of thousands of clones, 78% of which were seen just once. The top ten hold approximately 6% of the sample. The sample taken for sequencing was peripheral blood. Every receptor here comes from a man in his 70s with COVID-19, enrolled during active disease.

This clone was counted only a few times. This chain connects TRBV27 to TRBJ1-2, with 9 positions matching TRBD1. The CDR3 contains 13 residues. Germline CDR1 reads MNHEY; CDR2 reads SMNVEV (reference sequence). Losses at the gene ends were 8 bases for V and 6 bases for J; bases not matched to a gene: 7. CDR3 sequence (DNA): TGTGCCAGCTCGGGACAGGGAAGGAATGGCTACACCTTC. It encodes CASSGQGRNGYTF.

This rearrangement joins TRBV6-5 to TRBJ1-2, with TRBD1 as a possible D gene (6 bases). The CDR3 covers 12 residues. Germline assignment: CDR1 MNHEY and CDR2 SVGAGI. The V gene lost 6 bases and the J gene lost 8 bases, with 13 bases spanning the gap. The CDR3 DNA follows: TGTGCCAGCAGCCCAGGACAGTGGGGCTACACCTTC. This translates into CASSPGQWGYTF.

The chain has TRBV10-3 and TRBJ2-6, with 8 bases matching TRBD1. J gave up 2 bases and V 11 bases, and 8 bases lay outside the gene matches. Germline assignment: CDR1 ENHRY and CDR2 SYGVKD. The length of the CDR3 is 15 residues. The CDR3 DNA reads TGTGCCGCCTCCGGGACAGGTGCTGGGGCCAACGTCCTGACTTTC. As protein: CAASGTGAGANVLTF.

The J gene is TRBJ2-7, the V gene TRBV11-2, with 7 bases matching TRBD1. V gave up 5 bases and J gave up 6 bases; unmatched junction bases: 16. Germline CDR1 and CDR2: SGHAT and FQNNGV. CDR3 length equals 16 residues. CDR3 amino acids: CASSRTKKGAGGEQYF. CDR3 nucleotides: TGTGCCAGCAGCCGGACCAAAAAGGGGGCAGGGGGCGAGCAGTACTTC.

The CDR3 DNA sequence: TGTGCCAGTAGTCCATGGACAGGGGGGGAGGCAGATACGCAGTATTTT. This sequence encodes CASSPWTGGEADTQYF. The chain joins TRBV19 to TRBJ2-3, with 10 bases that match TRBD1. Germline CDR1 reads LNHDA; CDR2 reads SQIVND (reference sequence). The V gene end was trimmed by 5 bases and the J gene end by 4 bases; junction bases not matched to a gene: 9. The CDR3 is made up of 16 amino acids.

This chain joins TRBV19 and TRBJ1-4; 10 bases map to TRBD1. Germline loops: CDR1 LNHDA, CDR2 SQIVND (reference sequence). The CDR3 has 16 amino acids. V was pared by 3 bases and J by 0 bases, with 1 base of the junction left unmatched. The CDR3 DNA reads TGTGCCAGTAGTATTGGGACAGGGGCAACTAATGAAAAACTGTTTTTT. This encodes CASSIGTGATNEKLFF.

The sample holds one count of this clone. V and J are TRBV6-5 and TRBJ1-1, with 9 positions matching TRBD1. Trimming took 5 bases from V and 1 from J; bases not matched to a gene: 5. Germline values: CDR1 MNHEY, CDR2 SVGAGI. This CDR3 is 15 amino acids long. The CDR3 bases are TGTGCCAGCAGTCGACCGGGACAGGGGAACACTGAAGCTTTCTTT. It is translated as CASSRPGQGNTEAFF.

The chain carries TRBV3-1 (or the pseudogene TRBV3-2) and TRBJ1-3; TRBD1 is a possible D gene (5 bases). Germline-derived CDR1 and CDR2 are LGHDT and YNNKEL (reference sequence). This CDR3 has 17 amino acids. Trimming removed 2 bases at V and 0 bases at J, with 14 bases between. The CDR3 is CASSQLLIRGSGNTIYF. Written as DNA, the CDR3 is TGTGCCAGCAGCCAACTTCTCATTAGGGGCTCTGGAAACACCATATATTTT.

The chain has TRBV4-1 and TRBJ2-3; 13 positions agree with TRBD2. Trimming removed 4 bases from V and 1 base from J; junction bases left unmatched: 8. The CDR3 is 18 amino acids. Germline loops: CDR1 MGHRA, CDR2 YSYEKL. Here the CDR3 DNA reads TGCGCCAGCAGCCCCCCGGGACTAGCGGGGTTTGGCACAGATACGCAGTATTTT. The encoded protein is CASSPPGLAGFGTDTQYF.

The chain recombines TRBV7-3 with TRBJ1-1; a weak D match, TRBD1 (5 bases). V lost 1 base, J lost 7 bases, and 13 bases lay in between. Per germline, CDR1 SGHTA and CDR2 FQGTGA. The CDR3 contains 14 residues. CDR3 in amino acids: CASSLKGRDGEAFF. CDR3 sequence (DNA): TGTGCCAGCAGCTTAAAAGGGCGGGACGGTGAAGCTTTCTTT.

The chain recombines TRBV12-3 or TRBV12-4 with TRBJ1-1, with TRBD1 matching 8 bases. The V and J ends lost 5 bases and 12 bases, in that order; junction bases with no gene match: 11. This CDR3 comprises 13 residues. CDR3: CASSPADRARSFF. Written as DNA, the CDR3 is TGTGCCAGCAGTCCAGCGGACAGGGCGAGGTCTTTCTTT.

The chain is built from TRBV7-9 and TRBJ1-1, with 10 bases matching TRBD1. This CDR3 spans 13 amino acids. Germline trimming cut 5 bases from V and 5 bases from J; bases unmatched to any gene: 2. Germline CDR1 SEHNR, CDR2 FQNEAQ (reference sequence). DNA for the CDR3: TGTGCCAGCAGCGTGGGACAGGGGACTGAAGCTTTCTTT. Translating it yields CASSVGQGTEAFF.

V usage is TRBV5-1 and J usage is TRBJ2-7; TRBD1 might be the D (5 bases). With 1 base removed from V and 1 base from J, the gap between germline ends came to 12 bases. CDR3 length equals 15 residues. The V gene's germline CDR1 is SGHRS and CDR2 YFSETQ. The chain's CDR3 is CASSLRTSTSYEQYF. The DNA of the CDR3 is TGCGCCAGCAGCTTGCGGACATCGACTTCCTACGAGCAGTACTTC.

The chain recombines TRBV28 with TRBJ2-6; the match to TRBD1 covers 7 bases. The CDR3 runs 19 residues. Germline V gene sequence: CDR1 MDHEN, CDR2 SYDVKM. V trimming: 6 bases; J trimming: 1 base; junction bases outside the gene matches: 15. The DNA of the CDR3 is TGTGCCAGCAGCCAAATTCTCCGGGACAGAGGGTCTGGGGCCAACGTCCTGACTTTC. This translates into CASSQILRDRGSGANVLTF. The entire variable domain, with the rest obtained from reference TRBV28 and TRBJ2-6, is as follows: DVKVTQSSRYLVKRTGEKVFLECVQDMDHENMFWYRQDPGLGLRLIYFSYDVKMKEKGDIPEGYSVSREKKERFSLILESASTNQTSMYLCASSQILRDRGSGANVLTFGAGSRLTVL.

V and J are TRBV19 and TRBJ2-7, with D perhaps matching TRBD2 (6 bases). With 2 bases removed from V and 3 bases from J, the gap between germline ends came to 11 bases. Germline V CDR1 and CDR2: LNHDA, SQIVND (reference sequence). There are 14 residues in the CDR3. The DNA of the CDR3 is TGTGCCAGTAGTATACGCCCGGGAGACTACGAGCAGTACTTC. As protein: CASSIRPGDYEQYF.

DNA for the CDR3: TGTGCCAGCAGCACCGTGAGCGGGGGGGCCGGCGGCGAGCAGTACTTC. Amino acid sequence: CASSTVSGGAGGEQYF. This chain joins TRBV5-4 and TRBJ2-7; 10 nucleotides align to TRBD2. This CDR3 is 16 amino acids long. V lost 4 bases to trimming and J lost 6 bases; unmatched junction nucleotides: 13. CDR1 is SGHNT and CDR2 is YYREEE in the germline V gene (reference sequence).

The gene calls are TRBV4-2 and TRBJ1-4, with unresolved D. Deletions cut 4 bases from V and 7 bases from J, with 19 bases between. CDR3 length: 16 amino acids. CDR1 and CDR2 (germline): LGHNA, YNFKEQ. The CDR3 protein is CASSPVRADEVEKLFF. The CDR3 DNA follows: TGTGCCAGCAGCCCCGTGAGGGCAGACGAGGTTGAAAAACTGTTTTTT.

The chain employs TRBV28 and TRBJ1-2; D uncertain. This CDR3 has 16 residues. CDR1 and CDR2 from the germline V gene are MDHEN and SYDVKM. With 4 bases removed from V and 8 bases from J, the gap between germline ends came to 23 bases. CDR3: CASSSMSTTIVRGYTF. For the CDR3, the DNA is TGTGCCAGCAGTTCCATGTCAACTACCATAGTTAGGGGCTACACCTTC.

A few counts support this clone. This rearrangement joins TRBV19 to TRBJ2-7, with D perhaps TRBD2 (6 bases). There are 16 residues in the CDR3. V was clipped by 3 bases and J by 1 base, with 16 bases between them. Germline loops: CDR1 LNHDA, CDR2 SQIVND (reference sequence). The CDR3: CASSMGVRAGSYEQYF. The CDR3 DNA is TGTGCCAGTAGTATGGGGGTAAGGGCGGGGTCCTACGAGCAGTACTTC. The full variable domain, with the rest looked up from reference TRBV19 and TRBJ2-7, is DGGITQSPKYLFRKEGQNVTLSCEQNLNHDAMYWYRQDPGQGLRLIYYSQIVNDFQKGDIAEGYSVSREKKESFPLTVTSAQKNPTAFYLCASSMGVRAGSYEQYFGPGTRLTVT.

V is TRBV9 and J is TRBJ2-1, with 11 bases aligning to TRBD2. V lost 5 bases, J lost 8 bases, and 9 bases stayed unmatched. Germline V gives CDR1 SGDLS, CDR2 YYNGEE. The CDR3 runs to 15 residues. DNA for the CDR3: TGTGCCAGCAGTGCTACTAGCGGGAGAAATGATGAGCAGTTCTTC. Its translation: CASSATSGRNDEQFF.